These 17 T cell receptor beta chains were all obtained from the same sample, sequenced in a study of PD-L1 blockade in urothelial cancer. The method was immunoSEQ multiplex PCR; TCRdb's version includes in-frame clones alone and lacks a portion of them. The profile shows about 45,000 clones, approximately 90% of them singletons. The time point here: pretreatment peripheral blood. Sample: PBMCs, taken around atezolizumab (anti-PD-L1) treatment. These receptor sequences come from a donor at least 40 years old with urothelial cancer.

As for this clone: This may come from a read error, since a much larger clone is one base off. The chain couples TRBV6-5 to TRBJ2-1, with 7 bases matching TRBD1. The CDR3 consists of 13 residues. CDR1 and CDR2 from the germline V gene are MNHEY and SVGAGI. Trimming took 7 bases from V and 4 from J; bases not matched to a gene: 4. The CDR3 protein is CASKGAAYNEQFF. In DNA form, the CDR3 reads TGTGCCAGCAAGGGGGCAGCGTACAATGAGCAGTTCTTC.

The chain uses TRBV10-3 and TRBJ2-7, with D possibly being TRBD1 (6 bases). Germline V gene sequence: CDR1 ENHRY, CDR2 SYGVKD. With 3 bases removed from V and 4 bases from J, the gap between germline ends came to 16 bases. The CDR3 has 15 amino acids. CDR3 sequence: CAISDTGRWGYEQYF. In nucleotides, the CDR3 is TGTGCCATCAGTGACACAGGGAGATGGGGTTACGAGCAGTACTTC.

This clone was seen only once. CDR3 in DNA: TGTGCCACCAGCAGAGGGGGAGGGGTGCATGAAAAACTGTTTTTT. Translation: CATSRGGGVHEKLFF. The genes are TRBV15 and TRBJ1-4; D is perhaps TRBD1 (5 bases). The ends were cut back, 1 base at V and 6 bases at J, with 12 bases in the middle. This CDR3 has 15 amino acids. Germline values: CDR1 LNHNV, CDR2 YYDKDF (reference sequence).

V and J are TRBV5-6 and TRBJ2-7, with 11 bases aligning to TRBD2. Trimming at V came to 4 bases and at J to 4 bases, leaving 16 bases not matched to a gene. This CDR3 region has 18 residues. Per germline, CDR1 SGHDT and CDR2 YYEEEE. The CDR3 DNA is TGTGCCAGCAGCCCGACTAGCGGGATGGAACTCGCGTGGTACGAGCAGTACTTC. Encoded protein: CASSPTSGMELAWYEQYF.

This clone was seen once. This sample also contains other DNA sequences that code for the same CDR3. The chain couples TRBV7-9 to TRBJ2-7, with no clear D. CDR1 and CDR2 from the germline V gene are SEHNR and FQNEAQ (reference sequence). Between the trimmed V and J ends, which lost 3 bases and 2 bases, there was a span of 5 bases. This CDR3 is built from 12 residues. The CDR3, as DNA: TGTGCCAGCAGCTTGGGCACCTACGAGCAGTACTTC. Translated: CASSLGTYEQYF.

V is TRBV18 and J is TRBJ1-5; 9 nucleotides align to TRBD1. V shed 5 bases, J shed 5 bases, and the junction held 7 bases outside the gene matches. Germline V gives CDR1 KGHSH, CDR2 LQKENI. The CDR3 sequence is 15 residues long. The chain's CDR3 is CASSWGQGGDQPQHF. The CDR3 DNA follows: TGTGCCAGCTCATGGGGACAGGGAGGGGATCAGCCCCAGCATTTT.

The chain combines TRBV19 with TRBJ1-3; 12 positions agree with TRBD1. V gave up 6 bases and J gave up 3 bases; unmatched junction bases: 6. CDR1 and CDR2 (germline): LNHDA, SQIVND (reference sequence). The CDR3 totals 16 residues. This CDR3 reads CASSRDRGLVGNTIYF. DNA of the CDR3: TGTGCCAGTAGCCGGGACAGGGGGCTTGTTGGAAACACCATATATTTT.

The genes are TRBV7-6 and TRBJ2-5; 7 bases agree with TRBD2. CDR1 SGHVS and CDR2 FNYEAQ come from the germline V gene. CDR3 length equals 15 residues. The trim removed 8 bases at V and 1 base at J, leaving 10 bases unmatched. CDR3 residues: CASRPGWEGQETQYF. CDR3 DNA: TGTGCCAGCCGCCCCGGGTGGGAGGGCCAAGAGACCCAGTACTTC. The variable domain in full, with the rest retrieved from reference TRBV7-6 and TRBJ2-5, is GAGVSQSPRYKVTKRGQDVALRCDPISGHVSLYWYRQALGQGPEFLTYFNYEAQQDKSGLPNDRFSAERPEGSISTLTIQRTEQRDSAMYRCASRPGWEGQETQYFGPGTRLLVL.

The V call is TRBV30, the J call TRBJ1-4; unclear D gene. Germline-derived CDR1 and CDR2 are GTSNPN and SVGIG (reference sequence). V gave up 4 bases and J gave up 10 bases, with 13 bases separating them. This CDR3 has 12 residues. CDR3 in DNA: TGTGCCTGGACCCACTCACGGGGAAAACTGTTTTTT. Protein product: CAWTHSRGKLFF.

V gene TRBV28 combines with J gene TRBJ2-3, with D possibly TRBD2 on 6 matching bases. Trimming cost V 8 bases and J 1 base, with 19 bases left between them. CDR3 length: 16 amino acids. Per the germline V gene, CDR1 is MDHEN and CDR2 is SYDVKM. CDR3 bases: TGTGCCAGCCCCCCCCCTGGGACTCGGCGCACAGATACGCAGTATTTT. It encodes CASPPPGTRRTDTQYF. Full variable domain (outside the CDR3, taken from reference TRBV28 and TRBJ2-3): DVKVTQSSRYLVKRTGEKVFLECVQDMDHENMFWYRQDPGLGLRLIYFSYDVKMKEKGDIPEGYSVSREKKERFSLILESASTNQTSMYLCASPPPGTRRTDTQYFGPGTRLTVL.

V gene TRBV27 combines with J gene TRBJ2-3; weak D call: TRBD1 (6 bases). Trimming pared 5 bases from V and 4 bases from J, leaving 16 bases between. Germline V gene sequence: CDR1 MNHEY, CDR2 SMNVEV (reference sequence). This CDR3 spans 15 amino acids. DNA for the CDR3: TGTGCCAGCAGTCCCCAGGGGCGAGTCGCAGATACGCAGTATTTT. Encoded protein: CASSPQGRVADTQYF.

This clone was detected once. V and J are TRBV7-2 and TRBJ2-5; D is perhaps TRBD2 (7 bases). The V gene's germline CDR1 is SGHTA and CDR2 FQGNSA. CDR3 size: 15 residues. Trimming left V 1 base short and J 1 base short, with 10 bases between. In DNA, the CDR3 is TGTGCCAGCAGCTTAGTCGGGGGGCCCCAAGAGACCCAGTACTTC. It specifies CASSLVGGPQETQYF.

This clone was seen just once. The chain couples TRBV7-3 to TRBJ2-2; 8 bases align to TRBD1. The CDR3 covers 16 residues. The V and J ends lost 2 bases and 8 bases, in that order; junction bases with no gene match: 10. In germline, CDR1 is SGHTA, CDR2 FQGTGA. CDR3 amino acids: CASSLVGQGASGELFF. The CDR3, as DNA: TGTGCCAGCAGCTTAGTTGGGCAGGGGGCCTCGGGGGAGCTGTTTTTT.

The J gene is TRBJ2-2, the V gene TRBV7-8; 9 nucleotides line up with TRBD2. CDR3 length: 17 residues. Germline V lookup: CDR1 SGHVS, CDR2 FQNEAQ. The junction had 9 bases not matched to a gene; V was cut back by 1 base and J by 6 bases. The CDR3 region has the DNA TGTGCCAGCAGCTTAGGGGGGGGACTAGCCCGGCCCGGGGAGCTGTTTTTT. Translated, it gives CASSLGGGLARPGELFF.

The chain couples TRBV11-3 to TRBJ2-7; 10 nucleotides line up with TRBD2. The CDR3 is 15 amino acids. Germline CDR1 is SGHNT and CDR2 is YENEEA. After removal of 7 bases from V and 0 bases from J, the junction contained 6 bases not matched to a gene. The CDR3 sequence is CASTRLAGPSYEQYF. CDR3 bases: TGTGCCAGCACCCGACTAGCGGGTCCCTCCTACGAGCAGTACTTC.

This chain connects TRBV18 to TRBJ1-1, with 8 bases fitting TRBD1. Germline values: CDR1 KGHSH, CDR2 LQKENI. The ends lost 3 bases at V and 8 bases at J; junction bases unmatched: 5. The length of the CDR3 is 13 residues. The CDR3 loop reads CASSPSRDREAFF. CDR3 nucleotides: TGTGCCAGCTCACCCAGCCGGGACAGGGAAGCTTTCTTT.

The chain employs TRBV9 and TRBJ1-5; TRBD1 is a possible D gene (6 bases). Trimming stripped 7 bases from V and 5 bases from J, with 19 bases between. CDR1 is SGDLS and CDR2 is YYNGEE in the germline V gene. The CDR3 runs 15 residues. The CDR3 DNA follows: TGTGCCAGCGCCAGGGGAGGGAATGAGGATCAGCCCCAGCATTTT. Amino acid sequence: CASARGGNEDQPQHF.